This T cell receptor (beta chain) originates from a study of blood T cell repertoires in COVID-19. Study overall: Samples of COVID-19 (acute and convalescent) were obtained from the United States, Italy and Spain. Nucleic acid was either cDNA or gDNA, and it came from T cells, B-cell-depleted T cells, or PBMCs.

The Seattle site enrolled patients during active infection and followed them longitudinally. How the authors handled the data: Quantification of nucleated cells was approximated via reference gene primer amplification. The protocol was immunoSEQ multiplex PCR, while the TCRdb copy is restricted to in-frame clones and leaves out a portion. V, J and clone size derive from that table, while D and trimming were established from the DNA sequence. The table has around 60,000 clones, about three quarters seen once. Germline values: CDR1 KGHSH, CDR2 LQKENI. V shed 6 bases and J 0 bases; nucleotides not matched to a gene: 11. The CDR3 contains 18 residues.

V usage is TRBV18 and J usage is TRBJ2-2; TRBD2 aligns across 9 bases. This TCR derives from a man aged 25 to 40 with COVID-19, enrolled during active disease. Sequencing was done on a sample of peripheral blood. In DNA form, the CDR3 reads TGTGCCAGCTCGCCCATAGAGAGCGGGGGGACGAACACCGGGGAGCTGTTTTTT. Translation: CASSPIESGGTNTGELFF.